The next 11 T cell receptor beta chains were all read from a single sample in a study of blood T cell repertoires in COVID-19. Only in-frame clones appear in the TCRdb table, and some are missing; sequencing was by immunoSEQ multiplex PCR. The data contain over 200,000 clones, nearly 90% of them seen just once; the ten biggest clones take up approximately 12%. Sequenced input: peripheral blood. These receptors were taken from a young woman who had recovered from COVID-19.

The chain carries TRBV18 and TRBJ2-3, with TRBD2 identical over 7 bases. Germline V gene lookup returns CDR1 KGHSH and CDR2 LQKENI. The CDR3 sequence is 16 residues long. Trimming cost V 0 bases and J 4 bases; bases outside gene matches: 7. CDR3 in amino acids: CASSPPLAGSADTQYF. The DNA for the CDR3 is TGTGCCAGCTCACCACCGTTAGCGGGTTCAGCAGATACGCAGTATTTT.

The rearrangement links TRBV5-1 to TRBJ1-1; 9 bases are a match to TRBD1. The CDR3 runs 15 residues. The V gene end was trimmed by 4 bases and the J gene end by 3 bases; junction bases not matched to a gene: 7. Per the germline V gene, CDR1 is SGHRS and CDR2 is YFSETQ. The CDR3 coding sequence is TGCGCCAGCAGCACCTTAGGACAGGGGTACACTGAAGCTTTCTTT. This gives the protein CASSTLGQGYTEAFF.

J is TRBJ2-1 and V is TRBV19; 10 bases are a match to TRBD2. With V trimmed by 3 bases and J by 10 bases, 0 bases remained unmatched. This CDR3 is 12 amino acids long. Germline loops: CDR1 LNHDA, CDR2 SQIVND (reference sequence). CDR3 loop: CASSMTSGEQFF. In nucleotides, the CDR3 is TGTGCCAGTAGTATGACTAGCGGGGAGCAGTTCTTC.

The V and J genes are TRBV6-5 and TRBJ1-5; no firm D call. CDR3 length: 12 amino acids. V dropped 11 bases and J dropped 2 bases, with 10 bases sitting between them. Germline CDR1 MNHEY, CDR2 SVGAGI. The chain's CDR3 is CAARLGNQPQHF. The CDR3 DNA reads as TGTGCCGCCAGGCTTGGCAATCAGCCCCAGCATTTT.

This sequence joins TRBV6-2 or TRBV6-3 and TRBJ1-1; a weak D match, TRBD1 (5 bases). The CDR3 length is 14 residues. From germline, CDR1 is MNHEY and CDR2 SVGEGT. V was shortened by 2 bases and J by 0 bases, with 7 bases between the two germline ends. DNA for the CDR3: TGTGCCAGCAGTTACAGGGGCGTGAACACTGAAGCTTTCTTT. Translation: CASSYRGVNTEAFF.

The rearrangement links TRBV7-3 to TRBJ1-2; D not certain. V gave up 2 bases and J gave up 2 bases, with 18 bases separating them. The CDR3 is 17 residues long. Germline V gene sequence: CDR1 SGHTA, CDR2 FQGTGA. The CDR3 nucleotides are TGTGCCAGCAGCTTATTTTCGGCGGGAGAAATAAACTATGGCTACACCTTC. This gives the protein CASSLFSAGEINYGYTF.

Note on this clone: At one boundary the junction diverges from the germline segment, which might be a read error. V usage is TRBV27 and J usage is TRBJ2-7; D unclear. This CDR3 contains 11 residues. CDR1 and CDR2 from the germline V gene are MNHEY and SMNVEV (reference sequence). The CDR3 loop is CASSSSFEQYF. Here the CDR3 DNA reads TGTGCCAGCAGTTCGTCCTTCGAGCAGTACTTC.

The genes are TRBV27 and TRBJ2-5; TRBD2 matches at 10 bases. CDR3 length: 15 amino acids. Germline V lookup: CDR1 MNHEY, CDR2 SMNVEV (reference sequence). V lost 3 bases to trimming and J lost 4 bases; unmatched junction nucleotides: 5. The CDR3 DNA reads as TGTGCCAGCAGTTTGGGGCTAGCGGGAGCAGAGACCCAGTACTTC. Residues: CASSLGLAGAETQYF.

The V gene is TRBV29-1, the J gene TRBJ2-7; D call uncertain. From germline, CDR1 is SQVTM and CDR2 ANQGSEA. V lost 4 bases and J 0 bases, leaving 10 bases between the germline ends. The length of the CDR3 is 13 residues. CDR3 sequence (DNA): TGCAGCGTTGTCCCGTCACACTCCTACGAGCAGTACTTC. Amino acid sequence: CSVVPSHSYEQYF.

The V and J genes are TRBV9 and TRBJ2-3, with 7 bases aligning to TRBD1. The CDR3 contains 15 residues. Trimming took 4 bases from V and 2 from J; bases not matched to a gene: 7. From germline, CDR1 is SGDLS and CDR2 YYNGEE. The CDR3 loop reads CASSPGDSLTDTQYF. The CDR3 bases are TGTGCCAGCAGCCCAGGGGACAGCCTCACAGATACGCAGTATTTT.

The chain recombines TRBV6-2 or TRBV6-3 with TRBJ2-1, with D tentatively TRBD1 (6 bases). V was cut by 6 bases and J by 7 bases, with 46 bases left in between. CDR3 size: 24 residues. Germline V lookup: CDR1 MNHEY, CDR2 SVGEGT. The CDR3 region has the DNA TGTGCCAGCAGCCCCATCGTCTTTGTTCGGCAGACAGGTTCCGTAGGACCTAGACGGAATGAGCAGTTCTTC. Protein sequence: CASSPIVFVRQTGSVGPRRNEQFF.